This TCR beta chain was sequenced in a study of siplizumab effects on memory and regulatory T cells. Study results and caveats: No assignable naive or memory phenotype existed for roughly 80-96% of proliferating CD4+ or CD8+ clones. The diversity of naive T cells seemed greater than that of memory cells, and their alloresponse contribution seemed major.

On this clone itself: As yet, its antigen is unknown.

The CDR3 covers 14 residues. Germline lookup yields CDR1 SEHNR and CDR2 FQNEAQ (reference sequence). V lost 4 bases and J lost 2; bases outside the gene matches: 2. Some clones are missing from TCRdb's copy, which holds only in-frame ones; the method was immunoSEQ multiplex PCR. The sample lists about 99,000 clones, 93% occurring once. Material: Tregs sorted from blood. The chain uses TRBV7-9 and TRBJ2-7; the match to TRBD1 covers 10 bases. The source is a human donor in good health. CDR3 bases: TGTGCCAGCAGCTCCGGGACAGGGGCCTACGAGCAGTACTTC. Translating it yields CASSSGTGAYEQYF.